The 22 T cell receptor beta chains below all came from one sample that was sequenced in a study of T cell repertoires in cytomegalovirus infection. TCRdb re-called the reads with MiXCR, one entry per CDR3 protein. The data contain around 74,000 distinct CDR3 sequences, about 4% of them seen just once; the ten biggest clones take up under 5.5%. The sequencing input was PBMCs. Source of these receptors: a human donor in good health (CMV status not recorded). Some clones in this sample may be carry-over from other donors' samples.

Many counts were recorded for this clonotype. This chain joins TRBV7-3 and TRBJ2-2; 9 bases line up with TRBD1. With 5 bases clipped from V and 3 bases from J, the junction kept 7 bases outside the gene matches. Germline CDR1 is SGHTA and CDR2 is FQGTGA. The length of the CDR3 is 16 residues. CDR3 sequence (DNA): TGTGCCAGCAGCCCATCCGGGACAGGGCACACCGGGGAGCTGTTTTTT. The encoded protein is CASSPSGTGHTGELFF. Based on the CDR3 plus reference TRBV7-3 and TRBJ2-2, the full variable domain is GAGVSQTPSNKVTEKGKYVELRCDPISGHTALYWYRQSLGQGPEFLIYFQGTGAADDSGLPNDRFFAVRPEGSVSTLKIQRTERGDSAVYLCASSPSGTGHTGELFFGEGSRLTVL.

The table lists this clonotype with many counts. The rearrangement links TRBV7-9 to TRBJ1-2; D remains unclear. This CDR3 spans 14 amino acids. The ends were cut back, 5 bases at V and 13 bases at J, with 23 bases in the middle. Germline assignment: CDR1 SEHNR and CDR2 FQNEAQ (reference sequence). Here the CDR3 reads CASSPPKYVLNITF. CDR3 DNA sequence: TGTGCCAGCAGCCCGCCGAAGTATGTTTTGAATATCACCTTC. The variable domain in full, completed from reference TRBV7-9 and TRBJ1-2, reads DTGVSQNPRHKITKRGQNVTFRCDPISEHNRLYWYRQTLGQGPEFLTYFQNEAQLEKSRLLSDRFSAERPKGSFSTLEIQRTEQGDSAMYLCASSPPKYVLNITFGSGTRLTVV.

This clonotype was observed at least ten times. The chain recombines TRBV7-2 with TRBJ2-7, with D perhaps matching TRBD1 (5 bases). The length of the CDR3 is 15 residues. V lost 2 bases, J lost 0 bases, and 11 bases lay in between. Germline V lookup: CDR1 SGHTA, CDR2 FQGNSA. Here the CDR3 reads CASSLRAGPSYEQYF. CDR3 nucleotides: TGTGCCAGCAGCTTACGTGCAGGGCCCTCCTACGAGCAGTACTTC.

This clonotype was detected ten times or more. V gene TRBV12-3 or TRBV12-4 combines with J gene TRBJ2-7; 7 positions match TRBD1. This CDR3 has 15 amino acids. V was clipped by 5 bases and J by 2 bases; unmatched bases: 9. CDR3 DNA sequence: TGTGCCAGCAGTGCCCCAGGGGGTATACCCTACGAGCAGTACTTC. Residues: CASSAPGGIPYEQYF.

This clonotype has ten or more counts. This sequence joins TRBV28 and TRBJ2-5; D is unresolved. This CDR3 has 13 residues. Germline CDR1 MDHEN, CDR2 SYDVKM. The V end was cut by 6 bases, the J end by 4 bases, with 12 bases between. CDR3 DNA: TGTGCCAGCAGGGGGAAAGGGATAGAGACCCAGTACTTC. Protein: CASRGKGIETQYF.

This clonotype was detected many times. V is TRBV12-3 or TRBV12-4 and J is TRBJ2-7; 10 bases agree with TRBD2. The length of the CDR3 is 12 residues. Unmatched junction bases numbered 2, after V lost 1 base and J lost 11 bases. The CDR3 protein is CASSLGGTSEYF. Written as DNA, the CDR3 is TGTGCCAGCAGTTTAGGCGGGACTAGCGAGTACTTC.

This clonotype was counted at least ten times. V gene TRBV6-2 or TRBV6-3 combines with J gene TRBJ2-5; D is ambiguous. V shed 0 bases and J shed 5 bases, with 4 bases lying between them. The germline gives CDR1 MNHEY, CDR2 SVGEGT. The CDR3 has 12 residues. The CDR3, as DNA: TGTGCCAGCAGTTACTCGACGGAGACCCAGTACTTC. Its translation is CASSYSTETQYF.

Ten or more counts support this clonotype. The chain uses TRBV11-2 and TRBJ1-1; no clear D gene. V lost 1 base and J lost 5, with 11 bases in between. Germline V CDR1 and CDR2: SGHAT, FQNNGV. The CDR3 consists of 14 residues. CDR3 sequence reads: CASSLVDAFTEAFF. In nucleotides, the CDR3 is TGTGCCAGCAGCTTAGTGGACGCCTTTACTGAAGCTTTCTTT. Combining the CDR3 with reference TRBV11-2 and TRBJ1-1 gives the whole variable domain EAGVAQSPRYKIIEKRQSVAFWCNPISGHATLYWYQQILGQGPKLLIQFQNNGVVDDSQLPKDRFSAERLKGVDSTLKIQPAKLEDSAVYLCASSLVDAFTEAFFGQGTRLTVV.

This clonotype was seen repeatedly, ten times or more. The chain couples TRBV20-1 to TRBJ1-2; 7 bases match TRBD1. Per the germline V gene, CDR1 is DFQATT and CDR2 is SNEGSKA (reference sequence). V dropped 8 bases and J dropped 2; count of bases not matched to a gene: 5. This CDR3 has 12 amino acids. The CDR3 spells CSMTGSNYGYTF. CDR3 coding DNA: TGCAGTATGACAGGGTCCAACTATGGCTACACCTTC.

This clonotype came up many times. CDR3 in amino acids: CSGSRNTEAFF. CDR3 coding DNA: TGCAGTGGGTCAAGGAACACTGAAGCTTTCTTT. The chain carries TRBV20-1 and TRBJ1-1; D uncertain. The length of the CDR3 is 11 residues. V gave up 7 bases and J gave up 1 base, with 7 bases separating them. Per the germline V gene, CDR1 is DFQATT and CDR2 is SNEGSKA (reference sequence).

The sample holds many counts of this clonotype. This rearrangement joins TRBV10-3 to TRBJ1-2, with D maybe TRBD1 (5 bases). Germline assignment: CDR1 ENHRY and CDR2 SYGVKD. The V and J ends lost 2 bases and 6 bases respectively, with 25 bases between them. The CDR3 covers 18 residues. The DNA for the CDR3 is TGTGCCATCAGTGAGCTGGCCGAGTGGGGGAATCTGGGCCATGGCTACACCTTC. It specifies CAISELAEWGNLGHGYTF.

This clonotype was counted ten times or more. V is TRBV12-3 or TRBV12-4 and J is TRBJ1-5; D might be TRBD1 (6 bases). This CDR3 has 14 amino acids. V dropped 6 bases and J dropped 0 bases, with 9 bases sitting between them. This CDR3 is CASSRTDSNQPQHF. The DNA of the CDR3 is TGTGCCAGCAGCAGGACAGATAGCAATCAGCCCCAGCATTTT.

This clonotype was seen ten or more times. The genes are TRBV28 and TRBJ2-7; perhaps D is TRBD1 or TRBD2 (5 bases each). Trimming pared 4 bases from V and 6 bases from J, leaving 13 bases between. The CDR3 totals 13 residues. Germline V gene data show CDR1 as MDHEN and CDR2 as SYDVKM. The CDR3 DNA sequence: TGTGCCAGCAGTTACCGGGGCTCGAGCGAGCAGTACTTC. Translation gives CASSYRGSSEQYF.

Many counts were recorded for this clonotype. This chain joins TRBV19 and TRBJ2-3, with 9 bases identical to TRBD2. Germline values: CDR1 LNHDA, CDR2 SQIVND (reference sequence). The length of the CDR3 is 16 residues. Trimming at V came to 5 bases and at J to 4 bases, leaving 10 bases not matched to a gene. CDR3 sequence reads: CASSPDLAGSADTQYF. The CDR3, as DNA: TGTGCCAGTAGTCCCGACCTAGCGGGGAGCGCAGATACGCAGTATTTT.

This clonotype has ten or more counts. V usage is TRBV5-4 and J usage is TRBJ2-5; TRBD2 matches 8 bases. This CDR3 contains 17 residues. Trimming at V came to 4 bases and at J to 2 bases, leaving 13 bases not matched to a gene. CDR1 is SGHNT, CDR2 YYREEE, per germline (reference sequence). The DNA of the CDR3 is TGTGCCAGCAGCCCCGGGGGGGGTGGGGCGAAGCAAGAGACCCAGTACTTC. Translating it yields CASSPGGGGAKQETQYF.

This clonotype was seen many times. The chain recombines TRBV5-4 with TRBJ2-7; 9 bases line up with TRBD1. Looked up from germline, CDR1 is SGHNT and CDR2 is YYREEE (reference sequence). Losses at the gene ends were 4 bases for V and 5 bases for J; bases not matched to a gene: 10. The CDR3 consists of 15 residues. The CDR3 bases are TGTGCCAGCAGCCCTACCGGGACAGGGAGGGACGAGCAGTACTTC. Translating gives CASSPTGTGRDEQYF.

This clonotype occurred many times. The V gene is TRBV6-1, the J gene TRBJ2-7; no reliable D call. The V and J ends lost 7 bases and 3 bases respectively, with 16 bases between them. Germline assignment: CDR1 MNHNS and CDR2 SASEGT. CDR3 length equals 14 residues. In DNA, the CDR3 is TGTGCCAGCAACGACTCGCCGACCCGCTACGAGCAGTACTTC. Its translation is CASNDSPTRYEQYF.

This clonotype was seen repeatedly, ten times or more. V usage is TRBV19 and J usage is TRBJ1-6, with D perhaps TRBD1 (5 bases). The germline CDR1 and CDR2 sequences are LNHDA and SQIVND (reference sequence). This CDR3 region has 15 residues. Trimming removed 2 bases from V and 7 bases from J, with 12 bases in between. The CDR3 loop is CASSINRGRNSPLHF. The CDR3, as DNA: TGTGCCAGTAGTATAAACCGGGGCCGGAATTCACCCCTCCACTTT. Variable domain in full (rest from reference TRBV19 and TRBJ1-6): DGGITQSPKYLFRKEGQNVTLSCEQNLNHDAMYWYRQDPGQGLRLIYYSQIVNDFQKGDIAEGYSVSREKKESFPLTVTSAQKNPTAFYLCASSINRGRNSPLHFGNGTRLTVT.

This clonotype showed up many times. The rearrangement uses TRBV7-2 and TRBJ2-7; D unresolved. Trimming cost V 1 base and J 6 bases, with 16 bases left between them. This CDR3 is built from 15 residues. Germline-derived CDR1 and CDR2 are SGHTA and FQGNSA. Here the CDR3 reads CASSLGSGRRAEQYF. CDR3 bases: TGTGCCAGCAGCTTAGGCTCTGGCCGAAGAGCCGAGCAGTACTTC. Together with reference TRBV7-2 and TRBJ2-7, the CDR3 gives the full variable domain: GAGVSQSPSNKVTEKGKDVELRCDPISGHTALYWYRQSLGQGLEFLIYFQGNSAPDKSGLPSDRFSAERTGGSVSTLTIQRTQQEDSAVYLCASSLGSGRRAEQYFGPGTRLTVT.

There are many counts of this clonotype. This chain connects TRBV7-2 to TRBJ1-6; D remains ambiguous. CDR3 length: 13 amino acids. V was cut by 8 bases and J by 4 bases, with 9 bases left in between. Germline values: CDR1 SGHTA, CDR2 FQGNSA. Here the CDR3 reads CASQRGYNSPLHF. The CDR3 nucleotides read TGTGCCAGCCAGCGAGGGTATAATTCACCCCTCCACTTT.

This clonotype was counted ten times or more. The chain links TRBV12-3 or TRBV12-4 to TRBJ1-4, with 7 bases fitting TRBD1. Trimming took 6 bases from V and 2 from J; bases not matched to a gene: 6. The CDR3 totals 15 residues. The CDR3 protein is CASSYYRGTNEKLFF. Written as DNA, the CDR3 is TGTGCCAGCAGCTACTACAGGGGTACTAATGAAAAACTGTTTTTT.

The table lists this clonotype with many counts. The chain recombines TRBV30 with TRBJ1-1; D possibly corresponds to TRBD1 (5 bases). The CDR3 contains 12 residues. V lost 4 bases and J lost 3, with 9 bases in between. CDR1 is GTSNPN, CDR2 SVGIG, per germline (reference sequence). CDR3 residues: CAWIRQHTEAFF. The CDR3 DNA reads TGTGCCTGGATCAGACAGCACACTGAAGCTTTCTTT.